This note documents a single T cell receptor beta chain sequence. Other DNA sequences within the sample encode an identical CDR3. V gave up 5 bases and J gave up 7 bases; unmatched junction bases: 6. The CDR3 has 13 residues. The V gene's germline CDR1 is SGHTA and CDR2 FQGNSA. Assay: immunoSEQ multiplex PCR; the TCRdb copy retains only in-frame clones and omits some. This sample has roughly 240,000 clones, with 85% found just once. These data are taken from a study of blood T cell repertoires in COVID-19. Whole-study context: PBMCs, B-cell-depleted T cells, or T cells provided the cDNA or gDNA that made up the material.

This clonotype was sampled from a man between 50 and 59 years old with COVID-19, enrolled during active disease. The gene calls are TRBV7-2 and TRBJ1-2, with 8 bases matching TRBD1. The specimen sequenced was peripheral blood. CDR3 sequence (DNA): TGTGCCAGCAGCCTTACAGGGGGTGGTGGCTACACCTTC. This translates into CASSLTGGGGYTF.